The 22 T cell receptor beta chains reported below all come from one sample, sequenced in a study of Ad26.COV2.S vaccination and SARS-CoV-2 variants. Sequencing was performed with immunoSEQ multiplex PCR; in TCRdb, only in-frame clones are kept and a portion is missing. The sample has some 180,000 clones, 87% seen once. This material consisted of peripheral blood, taken after recovery from COVID-19. The receptors stem from a human donor who had recovered from COVID-19.

V and J are TRBV7-2 and TRBJ2-1, with TRBD2 identical over 8 bases. CDR1 SGHTA and CDR2 FQGNSA come from the germline V gene. The CDR3 length is 16 residues. Germline trimming cut 0 bases from V and 4 bases from J; bases unmatched to any gene: 5. The CDR3: CASSLALGLGYNEQFF. In DNA form, the CDR3 reads TGTGCCAGCAGCTTAGCGCTGGGACTAGGTTACAATGAGCAGTTCTTC.

The rearrangement uses TRBV7-8 and TRBJ2-7; the match to TRBD1 covers 10 bases. Germline trimming cut 1 base from V and 3 bases from J; bases unmatched to any gene: 6. CDR3 size: 16 residues. The germline CDR1 and CDR2 sequences are SGHVS and FQNEAQ. The CDR3 sequence: CASSLVVGTGVYEQYF. DNA for the CDR3: TGTGCCAGCAGCTTAGTGGTAGGGACAGGGGTCTACGAGCAGTACTTC.

This chain uses TRBV9 with TRBJ2-7, with D perhaps matching TRBD1 (6 bases). Trimming pared 5 bases from V and 4 bases from J, leaving 16 bases between. Germline V lookup: CDR1 SGDLS, CDR2 YYNGEE. CDR3 length equals 14 residues. In DNA, the CDR3 is TGTGCCAGCAGTCCCGGGACACACATATACGAGCAGTACTTC. Translating gives CASSPGTHIYEQYF.

The genes are TRBV3-1 (or the pseudogene TRBV3-2) and TRBJ1-1, with 7 bases identical to TRBD1. The CDR3 spans 15 residues. CDR1 and CDR2 from the germline V gene are LGHDT and YNNKEL (reference sequence). V dropped 0 bases and J dropped 1; count of bases not matched to a gene: 2. Here the CDR3 reads CASSQDWTGNTEAFF. The DNA of the CDR3 is TGTGCCAGCAGCCAAGATTGGACAGGGAACACTGAAGCTTTCTTT.

This clone was detected once. The CDR3 DNA follows: TGTGCCAGCAGCGTGGACCGTTACGATACGCAGTATTTT. It yields the protein CASSVDRYDTQYF. The chain is built from TRBV9 and TRBJ2-3; D uncertain. Germline loops: CDR1 SGDLS, CDR2 YYNGEE. This CDR3 contains 13 residues. Between the trimmed V and J ends, which lost 2 bases and 6 bases, there was a span of 10 bases.

A note on this clone: Other nucleotide sequences from this sample produce the same CDR3. The chain has TRBV5-1 and TRBJ2-7; 11 bases agree with TRBD2. V dropped 4 bases and J dropped 5; count of bases not matched to a gene: 5. This CDR3 region has 14 residues. Germline V gene data show CDR1 as SGHRS and CDR2 as YFSETQ. The CDR3 sequence is CASSLSGGADEQYF. The CDR3 DNA is TGCGCCAGCAGCCTTAGCGGGGGGGCCGACGAGCAGTACTTC.

The gene calls are TRBV3-1 (or the pseudogene TRBV3-2) and TRBJ2-7; D might be TRBD1 (6 bases). V lost 3 bases and J lost 3, with 15 bases in between. CDR3 length equals 15 residues. Germline CDR1 LGHDT, CDR2 YNNKEL (reference sequence). For the CDR3, the DNA is TGTGCCAGCAGCCACCAGCTCCGGGACAACTACGAGCAGTACTTC. This gives the protein CASSHQLRDNYEQYF.

This chain links TRBV6-5 with TRBJ1-2; tentative D call: TRBD1 (6 bases). CDR1 is MNHEY, CDR2 SVGAGI, per germline. This CDR3 is built from 14 residues. The V gene lost 2 bases and the J gene lost 3 bases, with 10 bases spanning the gap. The CDR3 reads CASSYGGLDYGYTF. CDR3 DNA sequence: TGTGCCAGCAGTTACGGGGGGCTGGACTATGGCTACACCTTC.

The gene calls are TRBV6-5 and TRBJ2-5; a possible D gene is TRBD2 (5 bases). CDR3 length: 13 amino acids. V lost 6 bases and J lost 0, with 8 bases in between. Germline loops: CDR1 MNHEY, CDR2 SVGAGI. The chain's CDR3 is CASSTGNQETQYF. The CDR3 region has the DNA TGTGCCAGCAGCACCGGGAACCAAGAGACCCAGTACTTC.

The chain uses TRBV2 and TRBJ2-7; the match to TRBD1 covers 7 bases. Germline V gives CDR1 SNHLY, CDR2 FYNNEI. The CDR3 contains 15 residues. V trimming: 2 bases; J trimming: 7 bases; junction bases outside the gene matches: 11. The CDR3 DNA sequence: TGTGCCAGCAGTGAAAGGGGCCTTACAGGGGAAGAGCAGTACTTC. Its translation is CASSERGLTGEEQYF.

The CDR3, as DNA: TGTGCCAGCAGCCATGATAGGGGGCTCGGCCCCCAGCATTTT. This encodes CASSHDRGLGPQHF. The chain recombines TRBV28 with TRBJ1-5, with 7 bases identical to TRBD1. Germline V lookup: CDR1 MDHEN, CDR2 SYDVKM. The length of the CDR3 is 14 residues. Trimming at V came to 6 bases and at J to 10 bases, leaving 12 bases not matched to a gene.

The chain links TRBV5-8 to TRBJ2-2, with 7 bases matching TRBD1. This CDR3 spans 15 amino acids. Germline V lookup: CDR1 SGHTS, CDR2 YDEGEE. After removal of 4 bases from V and 2 bases from J, the junction contained 5 bases not matched to a gene. CDR3 in amino acids: CASSPGQTNTGELFF. The CDR3 region has the DNA TGTGCCAGCAGCCCGGGACAGACTAACACCGGGGAGCTGTTTTTT.

The chain carries TRBV5-1 and TRBJ2-5; D might be TRBD2 (5 bases). The V end lost 2 bases, the J end lost 5 bases, and 10 bases lay between the germline ends. Germline V gene sequence: CDR1 SGHRS, CDR2 YFSETQ. The CDR3 has 13 residues. CDR3 coding DNA: TGCGCCAGCAGCTTTAGGCCGGGGGAGACCCAGTACTTC. The encoded protein is CASSFRPGETQYF.

The rearrangement joins TRBV3-1 (or the pseudogene TRBV3-2) to TRBJ1-6; no clear D. The CDR3 sequence is 12 residues long. Between the trimmed V and J ends, which lost 4 bases and 6 bases, there was a span of 4 bases. Germline V lookup: CDR1 LGHDT, CDR2 YNNKEL (reference sequence). The CDR3 spells CASSPGNSPLHF. The CDR3 DNA is TGTGCCAGCAGCCCAGGTAATTCACCCCTCCACTTT.

This clone appeared a single time. The V and J genes are TRBV5-1 and TRBJ1-4, with D tentatively TRBD1 (6 bases). The CDR3 runs to 16 residues. Between the trimmed V and J ends, which lost 3 bases and 5 bases, there was a span of 17 bases. The germline V gene has CDR1 SGHRS and CDR2 YFSETQ. This CDR3 is CASSSLPGQRNEKLFF. CDR3 bases: TGCGCCAGCAGCTCACTTCCGGGACAAAGGAATGAAAAACTGTTTTTT.

The chain recombines TRBV3-1 (or the pseudogene TRBV3-2) with TRBJ2-1; 8 nucleotides match TRBD2. The ends lost 4 bases at V and 7 bases at J; junction bases unmatched: 9. Germline CDR1 and CDR2: LGHDT and YNNKEL (reference sequence). CDR3 size: 15 residues. The CDR3: CASSLVGTSSNEQFF. The CDR3 nucleotides read TGTGCCAGCAGCCTCGTCGGGACTAGTTCGAATGAGCAGTTCTTC.

The chain combines TRBV5-4 with TRBJ1-2; tentative D call: TRBD1 (5 bases). Looked up from germline, CDR1 is SGHNT and CDR2 is YYREEE (reference sequence). V was clipped by 0 bases and J by 4 bases, with 10 bases between them. The CDR3 is 14 amino acids. CDR3 DNA sequence: TGTGCCAGCAGCTTGGATCGGGGGACCTATGGCTACACCTTC. Translating it yields CASSLDRGTYGYTF.

This sequence joins TRBV7-9 and TRBJ2-1; the match to TRBD2 covers 11 bases. The CDR3 contains 16 residues. V lost 10 bases to trimming and J lost 5 bases; unmatched junction nucleotides: 13. Germline CDR1 SEHNR, CDR2 FQNEAQ (reference sequence). In DNA, the CDR3 is TGTGCCATCTTAAACTTCCCGGGACTAGCGGACAATGAGCAGTTCTTC. Its translation: CAILNFPGLADNEQFF.

The rearrangement links TRBV5-1 to TRBJ2-7; possibly TRBD1 or TRBD2 for D (6 bases each). Trimming removed 3 bases from V and 6 bases from J, with 19 bases in between. Germline assignment: CDR1 SGHRS and CDR2 YFSETQ. There are 15 residues in the CDR3. The DNA of the CDR3 is TGCGCCAGCAGCTCGGTGTCGGGTGAGGGGGGCGAGCAGTACTTC. It encodes CASSSVSGEGGEQYF.

The V and J genes are TRBV28 and TRBJ1-3; TRBD1 aligns across 8 bases. The CDR3 runs 14 residues. The V segment lost 8 bases and the J segment 5 bases; nucleotides outside the gene matches: 8. Germline-derived CDR1 and CDR2 are MDHEN and SYDVKM. CDR3: CASLTGAARNTIYF. The CDR3 nucleotides read TGTGCCAGCCTGACAGGGGCAGCTAGAAACACCATATATTTT.

The V and J genes are TRBV7-9 and TRBJ1-1; 7 bases fit TRBD1. Looked up from germline, CDR1 is SEHNR and CDR2 is FQNEAQ (reference sequence). The CDR3 is made up of 16 amino acids. J lost 0 bases, V lost 3 bases, and 7 bases had no gene match. CDR3 sequence (DNA): TGTGCCAGCAGCTTTCCCAGGACAGGAATGAACACTGAAGCTTTCTTT. It specifies CASSFPRTGMNTEAFF.

This clone appeared once. J is TRBJ2-7 and V is TRBV20-1, with TRBD1 identical over 10 bases. The CDR3 is made up of 14 amino acids. The germline CDR1 and CDR2 sequences are DFQATT and SNEGSKA (reference sequence). With 3 bases clipped from V and 4 bases from J, the junction kept 6 bases outside the gene matches. CDR3 in DNA: TGCAGTGCTAGTTCCGGGACAGGGGAGTACGAGCAGTACTTC. Its protein is CSASSGTGEYEQYF.